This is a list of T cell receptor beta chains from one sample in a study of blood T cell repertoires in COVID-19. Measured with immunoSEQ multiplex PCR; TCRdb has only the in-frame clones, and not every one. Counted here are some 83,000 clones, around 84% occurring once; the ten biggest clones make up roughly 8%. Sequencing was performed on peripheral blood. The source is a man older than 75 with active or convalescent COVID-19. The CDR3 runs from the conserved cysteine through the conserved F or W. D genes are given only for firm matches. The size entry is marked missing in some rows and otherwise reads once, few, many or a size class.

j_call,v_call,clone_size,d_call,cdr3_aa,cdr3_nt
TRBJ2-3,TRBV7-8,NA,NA,CASTLYGGTDTQYF,TGTGCCAGCACGCTCTACGGGGGAACAGATACGCAGTATTTT
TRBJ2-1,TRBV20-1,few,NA,CSAGGAQQFF,TGCAGTGCTGGCGGGGCGCAGCAGTTCTTC
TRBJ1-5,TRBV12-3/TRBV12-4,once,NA,CASSLSGEQPQHF,TGTGCCAGCAGTTTATCGGGGGAACAGCCCCAGCATTTT
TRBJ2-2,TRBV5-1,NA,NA,CASSLELGLNTGELFF,TGCGCCAGCAGCTTGGAACTAGGACTTAACACCGGGGAGCTGTTTTTT
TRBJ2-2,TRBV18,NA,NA,CASSPPGLPNTGELFF,TGTGCCAGCTCACCACCGGGACTGCCGAACACCGGGGAGCTGTTTTTT
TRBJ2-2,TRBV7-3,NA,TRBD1,CASSSTTGVDTGELFF,TGTGCCAGCAGCTCCACGACAGGGGTGGACACCGGGGAGCTGTTTTTT
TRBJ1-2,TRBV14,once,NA,CASSQDWSGYYGYTF,TGTGCCAGCAGCCAAGATTGGTCGGGTTACTATGGCTACACCTTC
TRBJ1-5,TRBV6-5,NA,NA,CASSYSFGQPQHF,TGTGCCAGCAGTTACTCGTTCGGTCAGCCCCAGCATTTT
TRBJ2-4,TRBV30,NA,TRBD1,CAWSDIRQGSLNIQYF,TGTGCCTGGAGTGATATACGACAGGGGAGTTTGAACATTCAGTACTTC
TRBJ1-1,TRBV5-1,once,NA,CASSLEQGITEAFF,TGCGCCAGCAGCTTGGAACAGGGAATAACTGAAGCTTTCTTT
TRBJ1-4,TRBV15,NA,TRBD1,CATSGRDRGSKLFF,TGTGCCACCAGCGGAAGGGACAGGGGTTCCAAACTGTTTTTT
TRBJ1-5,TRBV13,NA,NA,CASSSTAGNQPQHF,TGTGCCAGCAGCTCGACAGCTGGCAATCAGCCCCAGCATTTT
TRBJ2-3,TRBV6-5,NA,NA,CASRVGQGPDTQYF,TGTGCCAGCAGGGTGGGGCAGGGTCCCGATACGCAGTATTTT
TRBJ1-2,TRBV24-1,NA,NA,CATSDPTGYGYTF,TGTGCCACCAGTGACCCTACAGGGTATGGCTACACCTTC
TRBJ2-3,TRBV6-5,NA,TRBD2,CASSRLAGRTDTQYF,TGTGCCAGCAGTCGGTTAGCGGGGCGCACAGATACGCAGTATTTT
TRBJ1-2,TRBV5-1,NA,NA,CASSLWQGHGAFYGYTF,TGCGCCAGCAGCTTATGGCAGGGACACGGCGCTTTCTATGGCTACACCTTC
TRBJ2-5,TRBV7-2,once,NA,CASSLAGVRIQETQYF,TGTGCCAGCAGCTTAGCCGGAGTCAGAATACAAGAGACCCAGTACTTC
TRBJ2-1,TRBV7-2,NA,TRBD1,CASRLQGTGGNEQFF,TGTGCCAGCAGGCTACAAGGGACAGGGGGGAATGAGCAGTTCTTC
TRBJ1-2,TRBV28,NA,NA,CASSHQGNGYTF,TGTGCCAGCAGTCATCAGGGTAATGGCTACACCTTC
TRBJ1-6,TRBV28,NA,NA,CASSLREGVRSPLHF,TGTGCCAGCAGTTTACGCGAGGGGGTGAGGTCACCCCTCCACTTT
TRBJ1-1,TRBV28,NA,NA,CASSSVGAENTEAFF,TGTGCCAGCAGTTCGGTTGGGGCAGAAAACACTGAAGCTTTCTTT